The clone carrying this TCR beta chain turned up a few times. The data were taken from a study of cytomegalovirus exposure and HLA in healthy donors. PCR was performed using 60 Vbeta and 13 Jbeta primers. Only in-frame clones appear in the TCRdb table, and some are missing; sequencing was by immunoSEQ multiplex PCR. The sample shows 95,000 to 150,000 clones, under 90% of them seen only once. Sequencing was done on a sample of PBMCs. The origin of this receptor is a female donor in good health and CMV-seropositive.

CDR3 DNA sequence: TGCGCCAGCAGCTTGCCCGCGGGGACGGGCACTGAAGCTTTCTTT. Encoded protein: CASSLPAGTGTEAFF. The chain recombines TRBV5-1 with TRBJ1-1, with D possibly TRBD1 on 5 matching bases. The CDR3 totals 15 residues. Trimming took 1 base from V and 4 from J, leaving 14 bases between them. Germline CDR1 reads SGHRS; CDR2 reads YFSETQ.